This TCR beta chain was retrieved from a study of CD8+CD57+ T cells in acquired aplastic anemia. Study details: Yields of DNA that came from sorted CD4+ and CD8+ cells averaged roughly 3.3 ug. Researchers reported that healthy donors averaged roughly 9.8 million reads for CD4+ cells.

Researchers used genomic DNA as the template to profile TCR beta VDJ and CDR3. TCRdb independently ran MiXCR on the reads; one entry per CDR3 protein. The sample lists roughly 200,000 distinct CDR3 sequences, under 65% occurring once. Study findings and constraints: Simpson's diversity of CD8+ cells was not significantly different in patients compared with controls. Comparison of patients with controls identified roughly 30 shared CD8+ CDR3 sequences.

As for this clonotype: Its antigen is unidentified.

Deletions cut 10 bases from V and 5 bases from J, with 14 bases between. The CDR3 is 12 amino acids. Germline V lookup: CDR1 SGHVS, CDR2 FQNEAQ. The TCR originated in a human donor in good health. The chain uses TRBV7-8 and TRBJ2-5; D possibly matches TRBD1 or TRBD2 (5 bases each). Material: sorted CD4+, CD8+, or CD8+CD57+ T cells (not recorded which) from PBMCs. CDR3 in DNA: TGTGCCACGAGGAGGACATCCGAGACCCAGTACTTC. Translating it yields CATRRTSETQYF.